These 13 T cell receptor beta chains originate from one sample sequenced in a study of CD8 T cells in ankylosing spondylitis. TCRdb itself ran the 5' RACE reads through MiXCR, one entry per CDR3 protein. The sample carries approximately 180,000 distinct CDR3 sequences, roughly 20% recorded once. Input material: blood, either unsorted or a sorted T cell fraction (not recorded which). The receptors here all came from a male donor aged 10-29 years with ankylosing spondylitis or in good health (not recorded which).

V is TRBV20-1 and J is TRBJ2-1; no definite D call. The CDR3 is made up of 13 amino acids. The ends were cut back, 0 bases at V and 6 bases at J, with 9 bases in the middle. CDR1 is DFQATT and CDR2 is SNEGSKA in the germline V gene (reference sequence). The CDR3 region is CSARDRTTNEQFF. In nucleotides, the CDR3 is TGCAGTGCTAGAGATCGAACTACCAATGAGCAGTTCTTC.

Ten or more counts support this clonotype. The V and J genes are TRBV5-1 and TRBJ2-7, with 8 bases lining up with TRBD1. The V gene end was trimmed by 3 bases and the J gene end by 4 bases; junction bases not matched to a gene: 6. The CDR3 consists of 14 residues. Germline lookup yields CDR1 SGHRS and CDR2 YFSETQ. The CDR3 DNA is TGCGCCAGCAGCTCTGGACAGGGCCCTTACGAGCAGTACGTC. This translates into CASSSGQGPYEQYV.

This clonotype was counted at least ten times. The V gene is TRBV12-3 or TRBV12-4, the J gene TRBJ2-2; TRBD1 or TRBD2 may be the D gene (5 bases each). V was cut by 7 bases and J by 5 bases, with 17 bases left in between. This CDR3 is 15 amino acids long. The CDR3 nucleotides are TGTGCCAGCACCGGTGACGGGTGGGGGACCGGGGAGCTGTTTTTT. It specifies CASTGDGWGTGELFF.

This clonotype was counted many times. The CDR3 is CSAADTGNTDTQYF. DNA for the CDR3: TGCAGTGCAGCGGACACTGGAAACACAGATACGCAGTATTTT. V is TRBV20-1 and J is TRBJ2-3; possibly TRBD1 or TRBD2 for D (5 bases each). This CDR3 comprises 14 residues. CDR1 and CDR2 from the germline V gene are DFQATT and SNEGSKA (reference sequence). V shed 6 bases and J shed 2 bases, with 15 bases lying between them.

The genes are TRBV29-1 and TRBJ2-1; D may correspond to TRBD1 or TRBD2 (5 bases each). The CDR3 consists of 12 residues. Germline loops: CDR1 SQVTM, CDR2 ANQGSEA. V dropped 8 bases and J dropped 6 bases, with 14 bases sitting between them. CDR3 protein: CSHSGGTNEQFF. The CDR3 DNA follows: TGCAGCCACTCTGGGGGTACCAATGAGCAGTTCTTC.

Ten or more counts support this clonotype. The V gene is TRBV29-1, the J gene TRBJ1-1; D is unresolved. Trimming removed 5 bases from V and 0 bases from J, with 13 bases in between. This CDR3 is 14 amino acids long. Looked up from germline, CDR1 is SQVTM and CDR2 is ANQGSEA. In DNA, the CDR3 is TGCAGCGTTATTTTGAGGCAGGTGAACACTGAAGCTTTCTTT. As protein: CSVILRQVNTEAFF. Complete variable domain (other parts from reference TRBV29-1 and TRBJ1-1): SAVISQKPSRDICQRGTSLTIQCQVDSQVTMMFWYRQQPGQSLTLIATANQGSEATYESGFVIDKFPISRPNLTFSTLTVSNMSPEDSSIYLCSVILRQVNTEAFFGQGTRLTVV.

This clonotype was picked up many times. The CDR3 spells CASSYRTGTGETQYF. The CDR3, as DNA: TGTGCCAGCAGTTACCGGACAGGAACAGGGGAGACCCAGTACTTC. The chain employs TRBV6-2 or TRBV6-3 and TRBJ2-5, with TRBD1 identical over 7 bases. The CDR3 contains 15 residues. V shed 2 bases, J shed 5 bases, and the junction held 8 bases outside the gene matches. From germline, CDR1 is MNHEY and CDR2 SVGEGT.

The rearrangement joins TRBV20-1 to TRBJ2-1; 12 bases are a match to TRBD2. CDR3 length: 14 residues. The junction had 5 bases not matched to a gene; V was cut back by 5 bases and J by 6 bases. From germline, CDR1 is DFQATT and CDR2 SNEGSKA (reference sequence). The DNA for the CDR3 is TGCAGTGCTTCCCGGACTAGCGGGACCAATGAGCAGTTCTTC. This sequence encodes CSASRTSGTNEQFF.

This clonotype was found many times. This CDR3 reads CASSEYQGDEQYV. In DNA form, the CDR3 reads TGCGCCAGCAGCGAATACCAGGGGGACGAGCAGTACGTC. The V gene is TRBV4-1, the J gene TRBJ2-7, with 7 bases identical to TRBD1. The length of the CDR3 is 13 residues. Germline assignment: CDR1 MGHRA and CDR2 YSYEKL. The V segment lost 5 bases and the J segment 5 bases; nucleotides outside the gene matches: 6.

This clonotype was seen many times. The V gene is TRBV5-1, the J gene TRBJ2-7; 12 bases match TRBD1. The germline CDR1 and CDR2 sequences are SGHRS and YFSETQ. After removal of 4 bases from V and 5 bases from J, the junction contained 7 bases not matched to a gene. There are 15 residues in the CDR3. The chain's CDR3 is CASSPPGQGAHEQYF. The CDR3 DNA reads TGCGCCAGCAGCCCACCGGGACAGGGGGCCCACGAGCAGTACTTC.

Many counts were recorded for this clonotype. This sequence joins TRBV5-1 and TRBJ2-6; D perhaps matches TRBD2 (5 bases). V was pared by 0 bases and J by 0 bases, with 7 bases between. The germline V gene has CDR1 SGHRS and CDR2 YFSETQ. The CDR3 covers 16 residues. Written as DNA, the CDR3 is TGCGCCAGCAGCTTGGCGGGGATCTCTGGGGCCAACGTCCTGACTTTC. Translation gives CASSLAGISGANVLTF.

This clonotype was found many times. V is TRBV6-5 and J is TRBJ2-1, with 13 bases that match TRBD2. The CDR3 sequence is 15 residues long. V was pared by 6 bases and J by 9 bases, with 8 bases of the junction left unmatched. The germline V gene encodes CDR1 MNHEY and CDR2 SVGAGI. This chain's CDR3 is CASRLGTSGTGEQFF. CDR3 sequence (DNA): TGTGCCAGCAGACTCGGGACTAGCGGGACTGGTGAGCAGTTCTTC.

The CDR3: CASSLRAAAGTSGRVRSEQYF. The CDR3 bases are TGTGCCAGCAGCTTACGAGCCGCGGCCGGGACTAGCGGGAGGGTAAGGAGCGAGCAGTACTTC. J is TRBJ2-7 and V is TRBV7-2; 16 nucleotides align to TRBD2. This CDR3 is built from 21 residues. V shed 2 bases, J shed 6 bases, and the junction held 19 bases outside the gene matches. Germline CDR1 SGHTA, CDR2 FQGNSA.